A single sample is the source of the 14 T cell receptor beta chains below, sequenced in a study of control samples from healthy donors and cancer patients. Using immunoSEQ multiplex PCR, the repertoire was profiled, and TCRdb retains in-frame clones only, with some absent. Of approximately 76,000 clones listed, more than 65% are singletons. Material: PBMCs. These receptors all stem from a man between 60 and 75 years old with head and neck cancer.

Here the CDR3 reads CASSWQGPGTGELFF. The CDR3 DNA sequence: TGTGCCAGCAGTTGGCAGGGCCCGGGCACCGGGGAGCTGTTTTTT. The chain joins TRBV27 to TRBJ2-2; tentatively, D is TRBD1 (5 bases). There are 15 residues in the CDR3. Germline CDR1 MNHEY, CDR2 SMNVEV (reference sequence). Trimming took 4 bases from V and 4 from J, leaving 13 bases between them.

In DNA form, the CDR3 reads TGTGCCAGCAGTGACCAGCGGTTCCAAGAGACCCAGTACTTC. It yields the protein CASSDQRFQETQYF. The chain combines TRBV2 with TRBJ2-5; tentative D call: TRBD2 (5 bases). Per the germline V gene, CDR1 is SNHLY and CDR2 is FYNNEI. The CDR3 length is 14 residues. The ends were cut back, 3 bases at V and 1 base at J, with 9 bases in the middle.

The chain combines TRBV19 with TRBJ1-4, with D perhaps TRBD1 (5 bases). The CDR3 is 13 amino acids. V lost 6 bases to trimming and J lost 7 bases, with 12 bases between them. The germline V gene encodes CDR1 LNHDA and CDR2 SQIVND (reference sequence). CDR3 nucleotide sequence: TGTGCCAGTAGCGAGGGGAATGGTGAAAAACTGTTTTTT. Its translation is CASSEGNGEKLFF.

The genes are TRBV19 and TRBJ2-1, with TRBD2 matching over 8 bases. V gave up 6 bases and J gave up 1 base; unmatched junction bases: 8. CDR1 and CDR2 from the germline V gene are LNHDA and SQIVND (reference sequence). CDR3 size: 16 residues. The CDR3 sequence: CASRTEVAGSYNEQFF. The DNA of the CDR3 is TGTGCCAGTAGAACTGAAGTAGCGGGATCCTACAATGAGCAGTTCTTC.

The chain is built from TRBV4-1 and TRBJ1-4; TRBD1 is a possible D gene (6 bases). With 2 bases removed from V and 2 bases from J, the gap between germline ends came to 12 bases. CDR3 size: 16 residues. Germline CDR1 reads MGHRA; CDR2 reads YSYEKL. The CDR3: CASSQPHRATNEKLFF. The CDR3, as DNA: TGCGCCAGCAGCCAACCGCACAGGGCGACTAATGAAAAACTGTTTTTT.

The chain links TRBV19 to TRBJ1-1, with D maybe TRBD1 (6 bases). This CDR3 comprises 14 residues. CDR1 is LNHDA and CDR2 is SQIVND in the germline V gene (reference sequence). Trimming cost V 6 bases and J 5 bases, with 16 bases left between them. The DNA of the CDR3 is TGTGCCAGTAGCCAAGGGGGGGGCGGGACTGAAGCTTTCTTT. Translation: CASSQGGGGTEAFF.

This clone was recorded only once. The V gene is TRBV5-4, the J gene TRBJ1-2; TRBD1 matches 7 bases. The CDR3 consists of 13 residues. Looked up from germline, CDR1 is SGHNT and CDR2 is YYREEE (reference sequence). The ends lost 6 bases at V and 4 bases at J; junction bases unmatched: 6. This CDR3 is CASKRTGGYGYTF. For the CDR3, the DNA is TGTGCCAGCAAGCGGACAGGAGGCTATGGCTACACCTTC.

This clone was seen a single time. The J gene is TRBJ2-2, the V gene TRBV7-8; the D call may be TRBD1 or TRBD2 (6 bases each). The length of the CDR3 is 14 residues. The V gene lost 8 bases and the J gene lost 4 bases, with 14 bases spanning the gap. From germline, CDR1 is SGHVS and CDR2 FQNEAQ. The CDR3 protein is CASPGGRRTGELFF. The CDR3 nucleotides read TGTGCCAGCCCCGGGGGCAGGCGCACCGGGGAGCTGTTTTTT.

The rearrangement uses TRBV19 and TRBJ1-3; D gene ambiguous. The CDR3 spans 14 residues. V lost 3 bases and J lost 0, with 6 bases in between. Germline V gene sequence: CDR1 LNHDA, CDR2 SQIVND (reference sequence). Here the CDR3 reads CASSILYSGNTIYF. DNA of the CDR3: TGTGCCAGTAGTATCTTGTACTCTGGAAACACCATATATTTT.

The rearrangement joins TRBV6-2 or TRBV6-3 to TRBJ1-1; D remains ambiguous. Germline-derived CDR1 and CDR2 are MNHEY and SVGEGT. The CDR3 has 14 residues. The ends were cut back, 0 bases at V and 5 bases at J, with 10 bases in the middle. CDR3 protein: CASSYSLWGTEAFF. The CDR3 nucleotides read TGTGCCAGCAGTTACTCTCTCTGGGGAACTGAAGCTTTCTTT.

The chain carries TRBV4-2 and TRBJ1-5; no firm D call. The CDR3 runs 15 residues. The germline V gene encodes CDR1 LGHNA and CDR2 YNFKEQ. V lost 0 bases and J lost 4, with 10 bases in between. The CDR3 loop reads CASSQDLTLNQPQHF. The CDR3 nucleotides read TGTGCCAGCAGCCAAGATCTGACCTTGAATCAGCCCCAGCATTTT.

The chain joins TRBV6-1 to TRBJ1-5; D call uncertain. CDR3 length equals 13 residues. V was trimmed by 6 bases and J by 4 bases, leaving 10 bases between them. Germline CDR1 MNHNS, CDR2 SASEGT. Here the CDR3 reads CASSPTRNQPQHF. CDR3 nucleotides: TGTGCCAGCAGCCCTACAAGGAATCAGCCCCAGCATTTT.

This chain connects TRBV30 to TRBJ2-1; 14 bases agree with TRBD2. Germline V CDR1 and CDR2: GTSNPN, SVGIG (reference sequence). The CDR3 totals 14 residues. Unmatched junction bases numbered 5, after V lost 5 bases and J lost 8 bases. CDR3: CAWGPGLAGDEQFF. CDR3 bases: TGTGCCTGGGGGCCGGGACTAGCGGGAGATGAGCAGTTCTTC.

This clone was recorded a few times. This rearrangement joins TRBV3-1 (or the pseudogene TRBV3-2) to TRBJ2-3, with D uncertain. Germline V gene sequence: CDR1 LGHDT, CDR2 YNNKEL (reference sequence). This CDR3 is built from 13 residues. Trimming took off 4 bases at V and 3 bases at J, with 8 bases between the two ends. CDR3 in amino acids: CASSLLFTDTQYF. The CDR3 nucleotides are TGTGCCAGCAGCCTCCTTTTTACAGATACGCAGTATTTT.